Listed below are T cell receptor beta chains from one sample, sequenced in a study of blood T cell repertoires in COVID-19. The assay was immunoSEQ multiplex PCR, and TCRdb's table has in-frame clones only and misses some. In the table there are over 150,000 clones, around 85% of which are singletons. The sequenced sample consisted of peripheral blood. The origin of the receptors is a man older than 75 with COVID-19, enrolled during active disease. Both conserved end residues are part of each CDR3. D genes are given only for firm matches. Expanded clones are given a class, and other clones once, few, many or no size at all.

clone_size,d_call,v_call,j_call,cdr3_aa,cdr3_nt
NA,TRBD1,TRBV5-4,TRBJ1-1,CASSPQGVGTEAFF,TGTGCCAGCAGCCCACAGGGGGTAGGTACTGAAGCTTTCTTT
once,NA,TRBV20-1,TRBJ2-5,CSASPKETQYF,TGCAGTGCTAGCCCAAAAGAGACCCAGTACTTC
NA,NA,TRBV15,TRBJ1-3,CATSRDRAGNTIYF,TGTGCCACCAGCAGAGATCGGGCTGGAAACACCATATATTTT
few,NA,TRBV7-9,TRBJ2-7,CASSSTPSYEQYF,TGTGCCAGCAGCTCCACTCCGAGCTACGAGCAGTACTTC
NA,TRBD1,TRBV2,TRBJ1-5,CASSRGTGGSQPQHF,TGTGCCAGCAGTAGAGGGACAGGAGGAAGTCAGCCCCAGCATTTT
NA,TRBD1,TRBV7-3,TRBJ2-2,CASSPGQGRGGELFF,TGTGCCAGCAGCCCCGGACAGGGACGGGGCGGGGAGCTGTTTTTT
once,NA,TRBV6-6,TRBJ1-5,CASSHTGHSSNQPQHF,TGTGCCAGCAGTCACACGGGACACTCTAGCAATCAGCCCCAGCATTTT
NA,NA,TRBV6-6,TRBJ1-3,CASSDRAFSGNTIYF,TGTGCCAGCAGTGATAGAGCTTTCTCTGGAAACACCATATATTTT
NA,NA,TRBV12-3/TRBV12-4,TRBJ1-2,CASSPRAPDGYTF,TGTGCCAGCTCCCCGCGGGCCCCGGATGGCTACACCTTC
NA,NA,TRBV19,TRBJ1-1,CASSIQARKGTEAFF,TGTGCCAGTAGTATACAGGCCCGGAAGGGGACTGAAGCTTTCTTT
NA,NA,TRBV2,TRBJ1-1,CASSAEGRVTEAFF,TGTGCCAGCAGTGCGGAGGGGAGGGTTACTGAAGCTTTCTTT
NA,NA,TRBV6-5,TRBJ1-5,CASSESFNQPQHF,TGTGCCAGCAGCGAGTCCTTTAATCAGCCCCAGCATTTT
NA,NA,TRBV19,TRBJ2-2,CASSIDRLPGELFF,TGTGCCAGTAGTATAGATCGGTTGCCCGGGGAGCTGTTTTTT
NA,NA,TRBV25-1,TRBJ1-1,CASSTANTEAFF,TGTGCCAGCAGCACAGCGAACACTGAAGCTTTCTTT
once,TRBD1,TRBV7-9,TRBJ1-2,CASTQQGTAYGYTF,TGTGCCAGCACCCAGCAGGGGACAGCTTATGGCTACACCTTC
NA,TRBD2,TRBV14,TRBJ2-3,CASSTSARSTDTQYF,TGTGCCAGCAGTACTAGCGCCAGGAGCACAGATACGCAGTATTTT
NA,TRBD1,TRBV19,TRBJ1-4,CASSMSPPGQGDEKLFF,TGTGCCAGTAGTATGAGTCCTCCGGGACAGGGTGATGAAAAACTGTTTTTT
NA,TRBD2,TRBV6-2/TRBV6-3,TRBJ2-7,CASSYSDVAGGYEQYF,TGTGCCAGCAGTTACTCGGATGTAGCGGGGGGCTACGAGCAGTACTTC
NA,TRBD1,TRBV9,TRBJ1-3,CASSGPQGLGSGNTIYF,TGTGCCAGCAGCGGACCACAGGGGTTGGGATCTGGAAACACCATATATTTT
NA,TRBD1,TRBV10-3,TRBJ1-5,CAISESRGHQPQHF,TGTGCCATCAGTGAGTCCAGGGGGCATCAGCCCCAGCATTTT
once,TRBD1,TRBV29-1,TRBJ1-2,CSAPTGEGYTF,TGCAGCGCCCCGACAGGGGAGGGCTACACCTTC
NA,NA,TRBV5-4,TRBJ1-4,CASTDGGGRTNEKLFF,TGTGCCAGCACCGATGGGGGGGGTAGGACTAATGAAAAACTGTTTTTT
NA,NA,TRBV15,TRBJ1-2,CATSRGSPGSNYGYTF,TGTGCCACCAGCAGAGGGAGCCCGGGATCCAACTATGGCTACACCTTC
NA,NA,TRBV18,TRBJ1-6,CASSPRGGTYNSPLHF,TGTGCCAGCTCACCACGGGGAGGAACATATAATTCACCCCTCCACTTT
NA,TRBD1,TRBV5-1,TRBJ1-2,CASSSDRGNGYTF,TGCGCCAGCAGCTCGGACAGGGGGAATGGCTACACCTTC
NA,NA,TRBV21-1,TRBJ1-1,CASSTLDRAITEAFF,TGTGCCAGCAGCACACTGGACAGGGCAATCACTGAAGCTTTCTTT
NA,TRBD1,TRBV19,TRBJ1-4,CASSLLRDRNEKLFF,TGTGCCAGTAGTCTACTCCGGGACAGAAATGAAAAACTGTTTTTT
NA,NA,TRBV29-1,TRBJ2-2,CSATGGPNTGELFF,TGCAGCGCCACCGGGGGTCCGAACACCGGGGAGCTGTTTTTT
NA,TRBD2,TRBV7-2,TRBJ2-7,CASSFDGGGSYEQYF,TGTGCCAGCAGCTTTGATGGCGGGGGGTCCTACGAGCAGTACTTC
NA,NA,TRBV3-1/TRBV3-2,TRBJ1-6,CASSQPHTGNNSPLHF,TGTGCCAGCAGCCAGCCCCATACAGGGAATAATTCACCCCTCCACTTT
NA,TRBD1,TRBV19,TRBJ1-5,CASSMLGQGENQPQHF,TGTGCCAGTAGTATGCTGGGACAGGGAGAAAATCAGCCCCAGCATTTT
NA,NA,TRBV28,TRBJ1-2,CASSAGVNYGYTF,TGTGCCAGCAGTGCCGGGGTTAACTATGGCTACACCTTC
NA,TRBD2,TRBV6-5,TRBJ2-5,CASSSLAGEETQYF,TGTGCCAGCAGTTCCTTAGCGGGGGAAGAGACCCAGTACTTC
many,NA,TRBV18,TRBJ1-1,CASSPTGENTEAFF,TGTGCCAGCTCACCGACAGGCGAAAACACTGAAGCTTTCTTT
NA,TRBD1,TRBV6-5,TRBJ1-5,CASSYSGQDTQPQHF,TGTGCCAGCAGTTACTCGGGACAGGACACTCAGCCCCAGCATTTT
once,NA,TRBV28,TRBJ1-1,CASVPTQGAADTEAFF,TGTGCCAGCGTTCCAACCCAAGGGGCGGCAGACACTGAAGCTTTCTTT
NA,NA,TRBV18,TRBJ1-4,CASSERGWDEKLFF,TGTGCCAGCTCAGAGCGGGGATGGGATGAAAAACTGTTTTTT
NA,TRBD1,TRBV4-3,TRBJ1-3,CASSQTGEAGNTIYF,TGCGCCAGCAGCCAGACAGGGGAGGCTGGAAACACCATATATTTT
once,TRBD1,TRBV9,TRBJ1-1,CASSGRQGFGGLEAFF,TGTGCCAGCAGCGGGCGACAGGGCTTCGGGGGTCTTGAAGCTTTCTTT
NA,NA,TRBV7-8,TRBJ1-4,CASSPFQEGTNEKLFF,TGTGCCAGCAGCCCATTCCAGGAGGGCACTAATGAAAAACTGTTTTTT
once,TRBD1,TRBV7-8,TRBJ1-3,CASSPNRGRGNTIYF,TGTGCCAGCAGCCCGAACAGGGGGCGAGGAAACACCATATATTTT
NA,NA,TRBV7-2,TRBJ1-3,CASSLIPFSGNTIYF,TGTGCCAGCAGCTTAATCCCTTTCTCTGGAAACACCATATATTTT
few,NA,TRBV6-1,TRBJ1-2,CASSEGGRGPSDTF,TGTGCCAGCAGTGAAGGGGGTCGGGGTCCTTCGGACACCTTC
NA,TRBD1,TRBV5-1,TRBJ2-2,CASSPGQMVHTGELFF,TGCGCCAGCAGCCCGGGACAGATGGTACACACCGGGGAGCTGTTTTTT
NA,NA,TRBV18,TRBJ1-1,CASSPTWNTEAFF,TGTGCCAGCTCCCCCACATGGAACACTGAAGCTTTCTTT
NA,NA,TRBV29-1,TRBJ1-2,CSTTANYGYTF,TGCAGCACGACAGCGAACTATGGCTACACCTTC
few,NA,TRBV3-1/TRBV3-2,TRBJ1-5,CASSPGGSGQPQHF,TGTGCCAGCAGCCCCGGAGGGAGCGGACAGCCCCAGCATTTT
NA,NA,TRBV10-3,TRBJ1-1,CAISESISQGSTEAFF,TGTGCCATCAGTGAGTCGATTAGTCAGGGATCCACTGAAGCTTTCTTT
NA,NA,TRBV7-7,TRBJ2-5,CASSRLVRGQETQYF,TGTGCCAGCAGCAGACTAGTGAGGGGTCAAGAGACCCAGTACTTC
NA,TRBD1,TRBV19,TRBJ2-7,CASSSQGQGEAEQYF,TGTGCCAGTAGTTCCCAGGGACAGGGGGAGGCCGAGCAGTACTTC